The clone carrying this T cell receptor (beta chain) was observed a single time. Between the trimmed V and J ends, which lost 0 bases and 7 bases, there was a span of 8 bases. The germline CDR1 and CDR2 sequences are SGDLS and YYNGEE. This CDR3 is built from 13 residues. Each participant's cohort was designated according to participant-reported clinical history. Clones were read by immunoSEQ multiplex PCR, and TCRdb kept only the in-frame ones, dropping some. In the table there are 290,000 or so clones, 90% of which are singletons. These data belong to a study of blood T cell repertoires in COVID-19. The receptor was derived from a woman between 18 and 29 years old with acute COVID-19. The rearrangement links TRBV9 to TRBJ2-1; D uncertain. Sequenced material: PBMCs or T cells enriched from blood (not recorded which). CDR3 in DNA: TGTGCCAGCAGCGTAGCTCTCCCGAATGAGCAGTTCTTC. Protein: CASSVALPNEQFF.